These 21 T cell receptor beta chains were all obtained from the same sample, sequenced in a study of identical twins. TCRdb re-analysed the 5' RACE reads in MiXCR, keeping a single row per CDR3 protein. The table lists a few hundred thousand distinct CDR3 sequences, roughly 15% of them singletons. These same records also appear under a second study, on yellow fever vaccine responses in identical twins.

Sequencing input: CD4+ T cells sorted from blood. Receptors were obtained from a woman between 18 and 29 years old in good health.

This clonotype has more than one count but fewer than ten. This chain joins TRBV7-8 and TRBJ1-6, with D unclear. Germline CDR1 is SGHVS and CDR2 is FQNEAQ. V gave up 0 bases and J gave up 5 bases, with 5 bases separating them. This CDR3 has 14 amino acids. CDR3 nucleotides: TGTGCCAGCAGCTTAGCGGTTGATAATTCACCCCTCCACTTT. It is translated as CASSLAVDNSPLHF.

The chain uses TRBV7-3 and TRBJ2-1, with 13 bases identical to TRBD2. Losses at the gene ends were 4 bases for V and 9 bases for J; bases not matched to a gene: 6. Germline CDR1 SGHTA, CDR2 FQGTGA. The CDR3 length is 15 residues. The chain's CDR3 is CASSSGLAGVLEQFF. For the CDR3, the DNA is TGTGCCAGCAGCTCCGGACTAGCGGGAGTACTTGAGCAGTTCTTC.

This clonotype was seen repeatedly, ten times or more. In DNA form, the CDR3 reads TGCAGCCCACCTTTGGGCAACTATGGCTACACCTTC. It encodes CSPPLGNYGYTF. This chain connects TRBV20-1 to TRBJ1-2, with D unresolved. CDR1 and CDR2 from the germline V gene are DFQATT and SNEGSKA (reference sequence). The CDR3 is 12 amino acids.

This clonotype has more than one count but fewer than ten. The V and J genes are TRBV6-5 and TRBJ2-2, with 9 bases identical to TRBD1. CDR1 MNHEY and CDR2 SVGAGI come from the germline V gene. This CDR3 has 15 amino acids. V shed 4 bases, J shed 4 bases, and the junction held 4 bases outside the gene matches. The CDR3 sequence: CASSSGTGITGELFF. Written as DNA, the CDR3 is TGTGCCAGCAGTTCCGGGACAGGGATCACCGGGGAGCTGTTTTTT.

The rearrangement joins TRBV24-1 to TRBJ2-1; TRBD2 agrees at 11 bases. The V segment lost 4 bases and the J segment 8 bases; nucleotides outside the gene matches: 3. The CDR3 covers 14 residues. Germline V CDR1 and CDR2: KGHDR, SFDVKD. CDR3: CATSDHSGRDEQFF. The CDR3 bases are TGTGCCACCAGTGACCATAGCGGGAGGGATGAGCAGTTCTTC.

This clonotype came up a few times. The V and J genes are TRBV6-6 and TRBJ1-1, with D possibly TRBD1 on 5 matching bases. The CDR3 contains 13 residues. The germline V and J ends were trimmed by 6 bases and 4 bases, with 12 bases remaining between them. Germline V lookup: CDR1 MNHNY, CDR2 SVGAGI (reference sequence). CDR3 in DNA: TGTGCCAGCAGCCGGGACGGGGCCACTGAAGCTTTCTTT. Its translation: CASSRDGATEAFF.

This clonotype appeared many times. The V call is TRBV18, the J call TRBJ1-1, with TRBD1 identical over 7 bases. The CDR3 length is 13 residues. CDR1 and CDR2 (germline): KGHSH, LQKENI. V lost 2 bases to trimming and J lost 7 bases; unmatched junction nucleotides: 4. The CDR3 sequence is CASSPSRDSEAFF. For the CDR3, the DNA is TGTGCCAGCTCACCATCAAGGGACAGTGAAGCTTTCTTT.

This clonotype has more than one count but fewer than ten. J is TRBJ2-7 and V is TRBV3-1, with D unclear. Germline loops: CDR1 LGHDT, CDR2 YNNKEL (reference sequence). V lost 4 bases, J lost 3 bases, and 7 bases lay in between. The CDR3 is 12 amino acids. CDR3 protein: CASSLIDYEQYF. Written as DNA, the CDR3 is TGTGCCAGCAGCCTCATAGACTACGAGCAGTACTTC.

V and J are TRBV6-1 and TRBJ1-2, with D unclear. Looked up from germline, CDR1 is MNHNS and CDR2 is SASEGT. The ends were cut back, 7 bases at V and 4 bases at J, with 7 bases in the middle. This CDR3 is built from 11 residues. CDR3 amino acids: CASTVGYGYTF. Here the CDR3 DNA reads TGTGCCAGCACCGTCGGCTATGGCTACACCTTC.

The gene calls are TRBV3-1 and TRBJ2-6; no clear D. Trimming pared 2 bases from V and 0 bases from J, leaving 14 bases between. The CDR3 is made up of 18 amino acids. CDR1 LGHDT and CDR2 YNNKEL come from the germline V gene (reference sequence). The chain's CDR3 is CASSQSGTVTSGANVLTF. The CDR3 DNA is TGTGCCAGCAGCCAATCGGGCACAGTTACCTCTGGGGCCAACGTCCTGACTTTC.

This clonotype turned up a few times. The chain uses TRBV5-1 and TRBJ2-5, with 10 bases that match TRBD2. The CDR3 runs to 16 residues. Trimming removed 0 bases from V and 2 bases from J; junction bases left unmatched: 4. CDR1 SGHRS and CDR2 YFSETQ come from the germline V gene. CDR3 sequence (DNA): TGCGCCAGCAGCTTGGCAGCGGGGGGGGTTCAAGAGACCCAGTACTTC. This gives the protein CASSLAAGGVQETQYF.

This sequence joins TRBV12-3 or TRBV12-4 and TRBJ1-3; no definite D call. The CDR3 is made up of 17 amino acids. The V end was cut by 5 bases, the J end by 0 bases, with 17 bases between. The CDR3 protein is CASSPLLGLSSGNTIYF. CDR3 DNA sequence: TGTGCCAGCAGTCCCCTCCTCGGCCTTAGCTCTGGAAACACCATATATTTT.

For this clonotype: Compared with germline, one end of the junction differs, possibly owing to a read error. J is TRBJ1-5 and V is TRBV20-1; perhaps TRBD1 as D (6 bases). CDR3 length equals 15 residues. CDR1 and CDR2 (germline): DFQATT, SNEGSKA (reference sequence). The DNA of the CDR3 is TGCTGTGCTAGAGATGGGGACACCATCAATCAGCCCCAGCATTTT. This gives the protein CCARDGDTINQPQHF.

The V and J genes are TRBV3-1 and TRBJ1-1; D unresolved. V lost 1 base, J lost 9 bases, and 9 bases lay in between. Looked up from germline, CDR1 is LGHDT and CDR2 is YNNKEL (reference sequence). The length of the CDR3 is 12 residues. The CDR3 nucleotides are TGTGCCAGCAGCCAAGGTCCAACTAAAGCTTTCTTT. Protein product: CASSQGPTKAFF. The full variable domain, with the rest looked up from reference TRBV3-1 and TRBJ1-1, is DTAVSQTPKYLVTQMGNDKSIKCEQNLGHDTMYWYKQDSKKFLKIMFSYNNKELIINETVPNRFSPKSPDKAHLNLHINSLELGDSAVYFCASSQGPTKAFFGQGTRLTVV.

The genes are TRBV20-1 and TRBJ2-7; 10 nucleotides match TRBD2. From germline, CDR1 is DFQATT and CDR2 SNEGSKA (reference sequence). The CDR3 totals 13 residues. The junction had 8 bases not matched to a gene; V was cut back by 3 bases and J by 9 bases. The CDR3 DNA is TGCAGTGCTAGGAGTCGGAGCGGGAGGGGGCAGTACTTC. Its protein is CSARSRSGRGQYF.

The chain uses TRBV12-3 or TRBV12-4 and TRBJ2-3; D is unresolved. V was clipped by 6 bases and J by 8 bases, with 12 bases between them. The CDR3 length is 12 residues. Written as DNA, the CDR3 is TGTGCCAGCAGACCCATTCTTAGTACGCAGTATTTT. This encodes CASRPILSTQYF.

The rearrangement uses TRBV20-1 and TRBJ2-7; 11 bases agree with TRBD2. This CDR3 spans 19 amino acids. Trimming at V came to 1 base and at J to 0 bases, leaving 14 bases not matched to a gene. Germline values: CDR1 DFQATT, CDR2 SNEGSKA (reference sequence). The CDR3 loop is CSARVGRGLAVPSSYEQYF. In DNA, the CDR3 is TGCAGTGCTAGAGTAGGCCGGGGACTAGCGGTTCCCAGCTCCTACGAGCAGTACTTC.

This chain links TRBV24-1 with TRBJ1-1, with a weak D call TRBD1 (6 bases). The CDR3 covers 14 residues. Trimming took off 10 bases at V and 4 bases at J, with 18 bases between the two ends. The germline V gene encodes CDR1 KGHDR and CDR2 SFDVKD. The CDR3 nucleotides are TGTGCCACTATTTGGACGGGGGCGGGCACTGAAGCTTTCTTT. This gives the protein CATIWTGAGTEAFF.

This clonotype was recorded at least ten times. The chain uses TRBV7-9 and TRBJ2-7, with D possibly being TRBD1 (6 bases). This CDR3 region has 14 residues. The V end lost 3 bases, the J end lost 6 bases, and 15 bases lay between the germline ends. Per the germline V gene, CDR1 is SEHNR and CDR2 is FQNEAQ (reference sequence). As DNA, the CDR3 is TGTGCCAGCAGCTTTACAGGGACGTCCAGCGAGCAGTACGTC. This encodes CASSFTGTSSEQYV.

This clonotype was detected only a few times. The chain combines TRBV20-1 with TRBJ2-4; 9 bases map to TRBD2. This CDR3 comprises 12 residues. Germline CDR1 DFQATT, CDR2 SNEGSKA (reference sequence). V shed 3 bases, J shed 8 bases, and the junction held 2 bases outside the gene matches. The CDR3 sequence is CSASAGGYIQYF. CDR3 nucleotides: TGCAGTGCTAGCGCGGGAGGGTACATTCAGTACTTC.

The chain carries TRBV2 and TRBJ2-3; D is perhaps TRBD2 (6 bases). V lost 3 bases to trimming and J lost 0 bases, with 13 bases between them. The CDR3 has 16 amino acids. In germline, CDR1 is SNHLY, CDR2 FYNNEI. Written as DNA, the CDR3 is TGTGCCAGCAGTGAGGAGGGCGGGATTAGCACAGATACGCAGTATTTT. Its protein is CASSEEGGISTDTQYF.